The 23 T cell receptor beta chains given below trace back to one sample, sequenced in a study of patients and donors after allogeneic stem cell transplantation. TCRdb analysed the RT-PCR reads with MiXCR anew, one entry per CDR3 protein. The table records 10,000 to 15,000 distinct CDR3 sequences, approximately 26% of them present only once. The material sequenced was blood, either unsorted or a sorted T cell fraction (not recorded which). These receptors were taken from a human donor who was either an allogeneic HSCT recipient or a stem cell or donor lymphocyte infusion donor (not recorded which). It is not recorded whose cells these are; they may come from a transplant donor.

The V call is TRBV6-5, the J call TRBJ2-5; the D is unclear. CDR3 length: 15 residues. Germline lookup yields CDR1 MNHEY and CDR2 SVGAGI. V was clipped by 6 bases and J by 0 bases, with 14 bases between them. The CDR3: CASSPGLGYQETQYF. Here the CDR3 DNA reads TGTGCCAGCAGCCCTGGGCTAGGATACCAAGAGACCCAGTACTTC.

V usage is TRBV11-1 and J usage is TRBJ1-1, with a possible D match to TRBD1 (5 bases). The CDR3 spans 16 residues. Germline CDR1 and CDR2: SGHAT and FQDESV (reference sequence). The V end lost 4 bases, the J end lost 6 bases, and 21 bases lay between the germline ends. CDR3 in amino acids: CASSSIQGTQGPEAFF. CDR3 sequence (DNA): TGTGCCAGCAGCTCAATCCAGGGTACCCAGGGCCCTGAAGCTTTCTTT.

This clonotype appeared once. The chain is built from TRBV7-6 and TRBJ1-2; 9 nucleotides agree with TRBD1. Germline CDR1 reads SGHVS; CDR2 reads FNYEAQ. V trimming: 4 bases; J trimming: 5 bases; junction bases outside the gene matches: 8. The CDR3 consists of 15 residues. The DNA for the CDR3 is TGTGCCAGCAGCTCATCCGGGACAGGGAGGTATGGCTACACCTTC. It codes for CASSSSGTGRYGYTF.

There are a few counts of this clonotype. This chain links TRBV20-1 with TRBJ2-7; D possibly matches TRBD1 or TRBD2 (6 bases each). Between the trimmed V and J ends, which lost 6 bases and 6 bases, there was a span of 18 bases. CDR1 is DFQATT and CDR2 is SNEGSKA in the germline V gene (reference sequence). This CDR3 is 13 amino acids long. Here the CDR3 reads CSAPEGGESEQYF. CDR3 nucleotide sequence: TGCAGTGCCCCCGAGGGGGGAGAGTCCGAGCAGTACTTC.

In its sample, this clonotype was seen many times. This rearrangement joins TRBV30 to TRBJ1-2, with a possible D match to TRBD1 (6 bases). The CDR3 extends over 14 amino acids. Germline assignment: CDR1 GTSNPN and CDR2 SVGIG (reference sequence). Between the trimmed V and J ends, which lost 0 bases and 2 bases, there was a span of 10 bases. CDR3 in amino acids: CAWSVDRSNYGYTF. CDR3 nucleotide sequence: TGTGCCTGGAGTGTAGACAGGAGCAACTATGGCTACACCTTC.

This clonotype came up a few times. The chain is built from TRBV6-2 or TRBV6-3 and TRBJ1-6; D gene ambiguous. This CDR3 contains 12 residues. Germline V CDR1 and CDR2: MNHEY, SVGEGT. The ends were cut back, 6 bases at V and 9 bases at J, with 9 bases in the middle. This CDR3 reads CASSLWGSPLHF. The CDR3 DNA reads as TGTGCCAGCAGCCTTTGGGGTTCACCCCTCCACTTT.

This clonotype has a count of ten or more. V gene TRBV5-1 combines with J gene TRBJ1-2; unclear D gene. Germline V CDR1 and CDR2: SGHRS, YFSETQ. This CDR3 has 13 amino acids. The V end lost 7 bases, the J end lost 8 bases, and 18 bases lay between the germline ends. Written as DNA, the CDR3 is TGCGCCAGCTCGCCCGGCCCCCTCGGGGGCTACACCTTC. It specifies CASSPGPLGGYTF.

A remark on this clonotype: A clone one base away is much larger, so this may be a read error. CDR3 nucleotides: TGTGCCAACAGCCCTAGCGGGAGAGAGACCCAGTACTTC. Translating gives CANSPSGRETQYF. The chain uses TRBV28 and TRBJ2-5; 10 bases line up with TRBD2. Trimming at V came to 10 bases and at J to 4 bases, leaving 6 bases not matched to a gene. CDR1 and CDR2 from the germline V gene are MDHEN and SYDVKM. This CDR3 is built from 13 residues.

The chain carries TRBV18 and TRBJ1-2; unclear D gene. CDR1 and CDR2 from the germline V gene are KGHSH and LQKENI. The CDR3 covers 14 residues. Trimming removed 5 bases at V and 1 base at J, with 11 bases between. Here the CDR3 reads CASSERFLNYGYTF. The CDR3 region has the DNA TGTGCCAGCTCAGAGAGATTCCTTAACTATGGCTACACCTTC.

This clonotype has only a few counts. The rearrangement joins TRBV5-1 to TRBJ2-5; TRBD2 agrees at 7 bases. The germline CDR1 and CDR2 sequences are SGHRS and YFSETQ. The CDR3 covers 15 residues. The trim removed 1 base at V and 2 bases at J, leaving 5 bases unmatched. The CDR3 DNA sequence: TGCGCCAGCAGCTTGACAGCGGGACTGCAAGAGACCCAGTACTTC. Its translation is CASSLTAGLQETQYF. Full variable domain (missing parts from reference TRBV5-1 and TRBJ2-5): KAGVTQTPRYLIKTRGQQVTLSCSPISGHRSVSWYQQTPGQGLQFLFEYFSETQRNKGNFPGRFSGRQFSNSRSEMNVSTLELGDSALYLCASSLTAGLQETQYFGPGTRLLVL.

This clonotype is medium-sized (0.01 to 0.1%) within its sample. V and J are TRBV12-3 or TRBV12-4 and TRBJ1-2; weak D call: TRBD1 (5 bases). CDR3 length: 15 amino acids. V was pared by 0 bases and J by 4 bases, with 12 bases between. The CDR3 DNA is TGTGCCAGCAGTTTAGCGTCTAGGGGTCCCTATGGCTACACCTTC. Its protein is CASSLASRGPYGYTF.

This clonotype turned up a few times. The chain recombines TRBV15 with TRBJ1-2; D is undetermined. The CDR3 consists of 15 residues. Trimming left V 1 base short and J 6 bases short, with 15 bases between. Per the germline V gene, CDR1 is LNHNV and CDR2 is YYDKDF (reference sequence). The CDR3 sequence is CATSRGGSSSDGYTF. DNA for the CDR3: TGTGCCACCAGCAGAGGAGGGAGTAGTAGTGATGGCTACACCTTC.

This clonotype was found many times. This chain's CDR3 is CASSLGSGYTF. The CDR3 nucleotides are TGTGCCAGCAGCTTAGGGAGTGGCTACACCTTC. J is TRBJ1-2 and V is TRBV7-2; D gene unclear. The V and J ends lost 1 base and 7 bases respectively, with 4 bases between them. The CDR3 totals 11 residues. Looked up from germline, CDR1 is SGHTA and CDR2 is FQGNSA.

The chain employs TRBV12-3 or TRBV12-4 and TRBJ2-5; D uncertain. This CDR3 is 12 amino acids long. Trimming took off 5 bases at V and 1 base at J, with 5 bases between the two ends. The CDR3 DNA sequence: TGTGCCAGCAGTCCCGCCCAAGAGACCCAGTACTTC. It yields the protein CASSPAQETQYF.

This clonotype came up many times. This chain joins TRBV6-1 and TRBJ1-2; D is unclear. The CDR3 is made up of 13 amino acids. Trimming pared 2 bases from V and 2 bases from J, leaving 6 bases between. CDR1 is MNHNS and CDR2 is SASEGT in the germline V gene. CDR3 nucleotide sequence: TGTGCCAGCAGTGAATACAGAAACTATGGCTACACCTTC. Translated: CASSEYRNYGYTF.

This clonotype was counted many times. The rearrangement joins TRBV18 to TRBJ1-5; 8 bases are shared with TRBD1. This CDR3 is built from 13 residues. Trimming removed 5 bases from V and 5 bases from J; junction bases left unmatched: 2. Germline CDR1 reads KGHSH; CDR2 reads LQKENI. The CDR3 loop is CASSVQGDQPQHF. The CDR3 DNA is TGTGCCAGCTCAGTACAGGGGGATCAGCCCCAGCATTTT.

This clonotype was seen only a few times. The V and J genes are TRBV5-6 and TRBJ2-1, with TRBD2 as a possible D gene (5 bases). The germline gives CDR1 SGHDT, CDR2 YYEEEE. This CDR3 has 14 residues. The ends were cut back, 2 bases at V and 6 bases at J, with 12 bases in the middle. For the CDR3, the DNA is TGTGCCAGCAGCTTTGGTAGCGTAGGCAATGAGCAGTTCTTC. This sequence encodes CASSFGSVGNEQFF. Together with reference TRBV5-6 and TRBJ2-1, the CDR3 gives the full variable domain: DAGVTQSPTHLIKTRGQQVTLRCSPKSGHDTVSWYQQALGQGPQFIFQYYEEEERQRGNFPDRFSGHQFPNYSSELNVNALLLGDSALYLCASSFGSVGNEQFFGPGTRLTVL.

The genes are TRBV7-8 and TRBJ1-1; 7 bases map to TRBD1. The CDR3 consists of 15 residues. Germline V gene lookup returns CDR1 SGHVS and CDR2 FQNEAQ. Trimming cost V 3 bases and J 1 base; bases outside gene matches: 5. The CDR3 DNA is TGTGCCAGCAGCTTGCACAGGGGCAAGAACACTGAAGCTTTCTTT. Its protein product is CASSLHRGKNTEAFF.

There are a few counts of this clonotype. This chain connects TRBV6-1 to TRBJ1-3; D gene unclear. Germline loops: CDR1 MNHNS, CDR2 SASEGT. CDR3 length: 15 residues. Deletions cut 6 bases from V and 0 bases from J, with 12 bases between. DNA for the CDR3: TGTGCCAGCAGCTTTTCTCGGATCTCTGGAAACACCATATATTTT. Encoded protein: CASSFSRISGNTIYF.

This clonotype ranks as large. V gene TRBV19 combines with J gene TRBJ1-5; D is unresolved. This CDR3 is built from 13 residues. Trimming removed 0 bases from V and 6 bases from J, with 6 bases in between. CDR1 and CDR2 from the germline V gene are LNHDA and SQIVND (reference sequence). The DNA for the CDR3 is TGTGCCAGTAGTATAGATCTAGCTCAGCCCCAGCATTTT. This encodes CASSIDLAQPQHF.

CDR3 sequence reads: CASSGQGSTEAFF. DNA of the CDR3: TGTGCCAGCAGTGGACAGGGGAGCACTGAAGCTTTCTTT. The chain carries TRBV12-3 or TRBV12-4 and TRBJ1-1, with 9 bases that match TRBD1. The V and J ends lost 5 bases and 4 bases, in that order; junction bases with no gene match: 2. This CDR3 spans 13 amino acids.

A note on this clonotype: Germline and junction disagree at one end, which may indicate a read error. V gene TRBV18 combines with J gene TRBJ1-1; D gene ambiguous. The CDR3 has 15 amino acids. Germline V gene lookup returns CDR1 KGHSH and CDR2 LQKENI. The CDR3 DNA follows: TGTGCCAGCTCACAAGACGCGATAGATCGGACTGAAGCTTTCTTC. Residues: CASSQDAIDRTEAFF.

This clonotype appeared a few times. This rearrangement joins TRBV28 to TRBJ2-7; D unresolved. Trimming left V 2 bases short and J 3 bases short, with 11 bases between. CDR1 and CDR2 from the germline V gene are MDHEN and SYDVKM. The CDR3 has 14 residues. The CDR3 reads CASSLGLLGYEQYF. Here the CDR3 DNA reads TGTGCCAGCAGTTTAGGCCTTCTGGGCTACGAGCAGTACTTC.